This T cell receptor beta chain was identified during a study of T cell repertoires in ileal Crohn's disease. The study's findings and limits: All patients with clonality above 26.8% had endoscopic recurrence. High-frequency clones were more common in sorted CD8 than CD4 cells.

The CDR3 contains 16 residues. The V gene lost 1 base and the J gene lost 0 bases, with 7 bases spanning the gap. The germline V gene encodes CDR1 LNHDA and CDR2 SQIVND (reference sequence). Sequencing was performed with immunoSEQ multiplex PCR; in TCRdb, only in-frame clones are kept and a portion is missing. The table shows around 6,000 clones, with roughly 80% occurring only once. On this clone: Its specificity is unknown.

The chain is built from TRBV19 and TRBJ2-6, with D unresolved. The receptor comes from an adult with Crohn's disease. The sequenced sample was ileal tissue. CDR3 coding DNA: TGTGCCAGTAGTATAGGCCAGCTCTCTGGGGCCAACGTCCTGACTTTC. Residues: CASSIGQLSGANVLTF.